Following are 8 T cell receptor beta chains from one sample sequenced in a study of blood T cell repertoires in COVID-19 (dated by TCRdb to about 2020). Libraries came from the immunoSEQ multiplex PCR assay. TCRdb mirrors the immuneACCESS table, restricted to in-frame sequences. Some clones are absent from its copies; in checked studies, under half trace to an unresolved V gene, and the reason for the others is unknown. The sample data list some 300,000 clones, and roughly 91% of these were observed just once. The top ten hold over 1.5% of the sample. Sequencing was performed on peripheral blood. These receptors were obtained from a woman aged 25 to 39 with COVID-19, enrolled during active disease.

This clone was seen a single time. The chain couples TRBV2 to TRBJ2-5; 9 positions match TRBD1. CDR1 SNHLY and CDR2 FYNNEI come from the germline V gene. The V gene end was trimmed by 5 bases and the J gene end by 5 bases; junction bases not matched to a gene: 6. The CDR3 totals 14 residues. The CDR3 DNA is TGTGCCAGCAGTTCGGACAGGGGTTATGAGACCCAGTACTTC. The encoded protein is CASSSDRGYETQYF.

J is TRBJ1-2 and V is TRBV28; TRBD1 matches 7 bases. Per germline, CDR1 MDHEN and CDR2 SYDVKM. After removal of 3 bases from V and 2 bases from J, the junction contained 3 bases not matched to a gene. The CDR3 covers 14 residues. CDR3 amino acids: CASSFLGQNYGYTF. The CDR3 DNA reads TGTGCCAGCAGTTTCCTGGGACAGAACTATGGCTACACCTTC.

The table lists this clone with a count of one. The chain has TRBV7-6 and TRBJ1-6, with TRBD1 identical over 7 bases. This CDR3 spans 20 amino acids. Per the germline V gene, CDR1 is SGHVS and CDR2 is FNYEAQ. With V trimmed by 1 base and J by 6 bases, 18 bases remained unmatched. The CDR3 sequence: CASSLVLPRGSGQANSPLHF. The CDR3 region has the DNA TGTGCCAGCAGCTTAGTACTTCCCAGAGGATCTGGACAGGCTAATTCACCCCTCCACTTT.

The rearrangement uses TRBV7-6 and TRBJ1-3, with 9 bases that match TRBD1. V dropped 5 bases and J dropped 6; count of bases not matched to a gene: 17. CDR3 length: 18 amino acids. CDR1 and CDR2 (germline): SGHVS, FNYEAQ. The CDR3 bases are TGTGCCAGCAGCAGGGGGACAGGGTTTTTGCAAAGACAAAACACCATATATTTT. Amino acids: CASSRGTGFLQRQNTIYF.

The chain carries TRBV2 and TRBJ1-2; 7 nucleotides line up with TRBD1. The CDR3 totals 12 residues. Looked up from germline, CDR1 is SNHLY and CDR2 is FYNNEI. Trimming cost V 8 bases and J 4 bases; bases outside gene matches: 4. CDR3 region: CASGTEPYGYTF. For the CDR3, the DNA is TGTGCCAGCGGGACAGAGCCCTATGGCTACACCTTC. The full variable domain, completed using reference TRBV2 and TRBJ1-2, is EPEVTQTPSHQVTQMGQEVILRCVPISNHLYFYWYRQILGQKVEFLVSFYNNEISEKSEIFDDQFSVERPDGSNFTLKIRSTKLEDSAMYFCASGTEPYGYTFGSGTRLTVV.

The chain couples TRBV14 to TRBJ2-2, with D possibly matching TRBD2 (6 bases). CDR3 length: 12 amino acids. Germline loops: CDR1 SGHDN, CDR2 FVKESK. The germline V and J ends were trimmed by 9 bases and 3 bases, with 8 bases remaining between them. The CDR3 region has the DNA TGTGCCAGTGGGGACTACACCGGGGAGCTGTTTTTT. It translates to CASGDYTGELFF.

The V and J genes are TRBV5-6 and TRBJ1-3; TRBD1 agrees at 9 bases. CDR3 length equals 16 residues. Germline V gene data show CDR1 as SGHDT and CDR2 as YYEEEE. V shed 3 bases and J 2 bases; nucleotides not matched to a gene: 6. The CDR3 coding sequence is TGTGCCAGCAGCTCTTTTGGGACAGGGACTGGAAACACCATATATTTT. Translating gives CASSSFGTGTGNTIYF.

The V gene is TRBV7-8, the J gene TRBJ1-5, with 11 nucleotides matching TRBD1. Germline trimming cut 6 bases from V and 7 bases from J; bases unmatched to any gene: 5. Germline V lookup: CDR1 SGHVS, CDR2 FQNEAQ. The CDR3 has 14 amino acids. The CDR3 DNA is TGTGCCAGCAGACTCGGACAGGGGGCACAGCCCCAGCATTTT. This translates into CASRLGQGAQPQHF.